A selection of T cell receptor beta chains follows, all from one sample in a study of CD8+ T cells in alopecia areata. Sequenced by immunoSEQ multiplex PCR; TCRdb stores in-frame clones only, minus some. The sample shows around 100,000 clones, 55% of them seen only once. Sequencing used CD4+ T cells sorted from blood. The receptors come from a human donor in good health. The CDR3 runs from the conserved cysteine through the conserved F or W. Clone size, where shown, is once, few, many, or a class for clones that have expanded.

CDR3aa,v_gene,j_gene,abundance
CASSMTGDNNSPLHF,TRBV2,TRBJ1-6,.
CASRGLLSEAFF,TRBV28,TRBJ1-1,.
CASGSGQLYQETQYF,TRBV12-5,TRBJ2-5,.
CSVDAGGYEQYF,TRBV29-1,TRBJ2-7,.
CSVIQGATGELFF,TRBV29-1,TRBJ2-2,few
CAGTGDTEAFF,TRBV30,TRBJ1-1,.
CSVCEPGNTGELFF,TRBV29-1,TRBJ2-2,.
CASTVDGTGSGYTF,TRBV10-2,TRBJ1-2,.
CASSRWDTQYF,TRBV19,TRBJ2-3,.
CASSPGQGEQPQHF,TRBV18,TRBJ1-5,.
CASLEGGNNAYGYTF,TRBV21-1,TRBJ1-2,few
CATGGDSLYQPQHF,TRBV10-3,TRBJ1-5,.
CAISESKGKETQYF,TRBV10-3,TRBJ2-5,.
CASSSPRGGLIKDEQFF,TRBV7-9,TRBJ2-1,.
CASSDGAYEQYF,TRBV27,TRBJ2-7,.
CSVEGGIMNTEAFF,TRBV29-1,TRBJ1-1,.
CATDHRGARPYEQYF,TRBV19,TRBJ2-7,.
CASSYVRGGQDNEQFF,TRBV6-5,TRBJ2-1,many